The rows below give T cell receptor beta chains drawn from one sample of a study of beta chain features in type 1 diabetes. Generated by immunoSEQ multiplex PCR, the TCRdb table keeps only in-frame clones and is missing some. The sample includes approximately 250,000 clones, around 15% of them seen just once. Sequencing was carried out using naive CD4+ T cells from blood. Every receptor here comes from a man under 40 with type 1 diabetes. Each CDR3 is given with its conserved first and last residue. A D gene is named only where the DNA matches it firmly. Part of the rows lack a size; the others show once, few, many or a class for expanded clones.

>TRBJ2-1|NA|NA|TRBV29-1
CSVVDYSYNEQFF
TGCAGCGTTGTTGACTACTCCTACAATGAGCAGTTCTTC
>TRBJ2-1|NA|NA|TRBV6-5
CASRQDNYNEQFF
TGTGCCAGTAGACAGGACAACTACAATGAGCAGTTCTTC
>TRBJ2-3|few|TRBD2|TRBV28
CASSFAEAGGGADTQYF
TGTGCCAGCAGTTTCGCGGAAGCGGGAGGCGGCGCAGATACGCAGTATTTT
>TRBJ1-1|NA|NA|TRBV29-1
CSVGYRQSANTEAFF
TGCAGCGTTGGATATCGACAGTCTGCGAACACTGAAGCTTTCTTT
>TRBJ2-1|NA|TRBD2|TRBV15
CATSSRLAGDNEQFF
TGTGCCACCAGCAGCAGACTAGCGGGGGACAATGAGCAGTTCTTC
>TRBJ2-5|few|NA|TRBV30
CAWRRQAWAQYF
TGTGCCTGGAGGAGGCAGGCTTGGGCCCAGTACTTC
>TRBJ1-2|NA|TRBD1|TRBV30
CAWEGGGYTF
TGTGCCTGGGAAGGGGGCGGCTACACCTTC
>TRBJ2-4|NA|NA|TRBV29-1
CSVEERTATDIQYF
TGCAGCGTTGAAGAGAGAACAGCCACCGACATTCAGTACTTC
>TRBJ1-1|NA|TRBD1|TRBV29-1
CSVEGQGLNTEAFF
TGCAGCGTTGAGGGACAGGGATTGAACACTGAAGCTTTCTTT
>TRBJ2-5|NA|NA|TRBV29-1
CSAIPWTVQETQYF
TGCAGCGCAATCCCTTGGACAGTCCAAGAGACCCAGTACTTC
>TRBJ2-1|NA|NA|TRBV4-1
CASSQGRSSYNEQFF
TGCGCCAGCAGCCAAGGGAGAAGCTCCTACAATGAGCAGTTCTTC
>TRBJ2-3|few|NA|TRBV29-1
CSVVGRNTDTQYF
TGCAGCGTTGTAGGCAGAAACACAGATACGCAGTATTTT
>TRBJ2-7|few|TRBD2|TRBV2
CASSGYGGRAVEQYF
TGTGCCAGCAGCGGATACGGCGGGAGGGCCGTCGAGCAGTACTTC
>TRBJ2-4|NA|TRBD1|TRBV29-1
CSVGQGYGIQYF
TGCAGCGTCGGACAGGGATATGGCATTCAGTACTTC
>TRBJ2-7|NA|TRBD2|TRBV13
CASSLGLAGGRGNQYEQYF
TGTGCCAGCAGCTTAGGGCTAGCGGGAGGAAGGGGGAACCAATACGAGCAGTACTTC
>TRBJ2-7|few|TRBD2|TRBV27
CASSPLAGATGPYEQYF
TGTGCCAGCAGTCCCTTAGCGGGAGCCACCGGACCCTACGAGCAGTACTTC
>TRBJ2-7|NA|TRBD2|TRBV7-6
CASSLGAGLLYEQYF
TGTGCCAGCAGCTTAGGCGCGGGACTACTCTACGAGCAGTACTTC
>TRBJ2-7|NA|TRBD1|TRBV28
CASRTGQGANEQYF
TGTGCCAGCAGAACCGGACAGGGGGCCAACGAGCAGTACTTC
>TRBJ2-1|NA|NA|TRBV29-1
CSVAGSSDLTGEQFF
TGCAGCGTCGCAGGGTCCAGCGACCTTACCGGTGAGCAGTTCTTC
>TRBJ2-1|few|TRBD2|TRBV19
CASSMPGGPRYNEQFF
TGTGCCAGTAGTATGCCGGGAGGGCCGAGGTACAATGAGCAGTTCTTC
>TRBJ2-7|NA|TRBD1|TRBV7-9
CASRARGTYEQYF
TGTGCCAGCAGGGCCAGGGGGACCTACGAGCAGTACTTC
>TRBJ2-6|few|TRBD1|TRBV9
CASSIAGTGDSGANVLTF
TGTGCCAGCAGCATTGCCGGGACAGGGGACTCTGGGGCCAACGTCCTGACTTTC
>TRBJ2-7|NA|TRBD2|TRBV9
CASSPGLADVSYEQYF
TGTGCCAGCAGCCCGGGACTAGCGGACGTCTCCTACGAGCAGTACTTC
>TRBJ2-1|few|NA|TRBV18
CASSPTDIYNEQFF
TGTGCCAGCTCACCTACGGACATATACAATGAGCAGTTCTTC
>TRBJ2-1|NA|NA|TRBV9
CASSAYTGTFYNEQFF
TGTGCCAGCAGCGCCTACACTGGGACTTTCTACAATGAGCAGTTCTTC
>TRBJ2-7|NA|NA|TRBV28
CASSLDGIGSYEQYF
TGTGCCAGCAGTTTAGACGGGATAGGCTCCTACGAGCAGTACTTC
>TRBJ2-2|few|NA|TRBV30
CARQGDSLLNTGELFF
TGTGCCCGCCAAGGGGATAGCCTACTGAACACCGGGGAGCTGTTTTTT
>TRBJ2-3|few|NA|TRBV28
CASSSRYSTDTQYF
TGTGCCAGCAGTTCAAGATACAGCACAGATACGCAGTATTTT
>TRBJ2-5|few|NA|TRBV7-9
CASSLVRETQYF
TGTGCCAGCAGCTTAGTTCGCGAGACCCAGTACTTC
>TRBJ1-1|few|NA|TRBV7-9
CASSFLSEAFF
TGTGCCAGCAGCTTTCTCTCTGAAGCTTTCTTT
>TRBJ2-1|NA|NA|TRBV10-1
CASSESQGNNEQFF
TGCGCCAGCAGTGAGTCCCAGGGGAACAATGAGCAGTTCTTC
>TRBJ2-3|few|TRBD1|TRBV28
CASSHDRGTDTQYF
TGTGCCAGCAGCCACGACAGGGGCACAGATACGCAGTATTTT
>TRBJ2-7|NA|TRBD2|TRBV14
CASSQGSSGGYEQYF
TGTGCCAGCAGCCAAGGATCTAGCGGAGGCTACGAGCAGTACTTC
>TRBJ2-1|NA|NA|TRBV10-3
CATGSTSYNEQFF
TGTGCCACCGGGAGTACCTCCTACAATGAGCAGTTCTTC
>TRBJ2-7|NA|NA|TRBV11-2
CASSPVGSYEQYF
TGTGCCAGCAGCCCCGTTGGGAGCTACGAGCAGTACTTC
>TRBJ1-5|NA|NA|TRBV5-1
CASSLGVGQPQHF
TGCGCCAGCAGCTTGGGAGTTGGTCAGCCCCAGCATTTT
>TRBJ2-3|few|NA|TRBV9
CASSPLDDTQYF
TGTGCCAGCAGCCCCCTGGACGATACGCAGTATTTT
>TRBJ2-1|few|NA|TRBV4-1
CASSQSWRFNNEQFF
TGCGCCAGCAGCCAATCCTGGAGGTTCAACAATGAGCAGTTCTTC
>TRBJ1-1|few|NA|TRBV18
CASSPLRGNTEAFF
TGTGCCAGCTCACCACTGCGTGGGAACACTGAAGCTTTCTTT
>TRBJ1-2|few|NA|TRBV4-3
CASSQQTDGLGYTF
TGCGCCAGCAGCCAACAGACAGACGGTCTTGGCTACACCTTC
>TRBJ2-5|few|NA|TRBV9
CASSVAGYEAQYF
TGTGCCAGCAGCGTAGCGGGGTACGAGGCCCAGTACTTC
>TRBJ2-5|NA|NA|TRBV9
CASSVVPGETQYF
TGTGCCAGCAGCGTAGTCCCCGGAGAGACCCAGTACTTC